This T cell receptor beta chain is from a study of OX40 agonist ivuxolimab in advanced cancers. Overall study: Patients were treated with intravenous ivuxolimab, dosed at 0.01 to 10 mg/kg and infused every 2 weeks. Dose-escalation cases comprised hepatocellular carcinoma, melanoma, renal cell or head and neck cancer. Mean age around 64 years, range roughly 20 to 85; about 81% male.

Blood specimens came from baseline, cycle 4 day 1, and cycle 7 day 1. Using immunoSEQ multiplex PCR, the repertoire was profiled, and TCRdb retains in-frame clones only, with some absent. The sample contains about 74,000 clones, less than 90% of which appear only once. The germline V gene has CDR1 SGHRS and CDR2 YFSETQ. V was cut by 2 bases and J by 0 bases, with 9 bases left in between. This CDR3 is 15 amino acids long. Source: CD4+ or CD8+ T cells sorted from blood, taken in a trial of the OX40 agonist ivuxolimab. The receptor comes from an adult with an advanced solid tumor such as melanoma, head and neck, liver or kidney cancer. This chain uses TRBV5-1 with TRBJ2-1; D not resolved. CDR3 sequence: CASSFGVSSYNEQFF. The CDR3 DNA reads TGCGCCAGCAGCTTTGGGGTGAGCTCCTACAATGAGCAGTTCTTC.